This TCR beta chain originates from a study of blood T cell repertoires in COVID-19. Using immunoSEQ multiplex PCR, the repertoire was profiled, and TCRdb retains in-frame clones only, with some absent. The table includes 75,000 to 100,000 clones, roughly 79% detected once. The CDR3 covers 15 residues. Germline V gene lookup returns CDR1 SGDLS and CDR2 YYNGEE. The ends were cut back, 6 bases at V and 2 bases at J, with 15 bases in the middle. The receptor's source is a woman older than 75 with acute or convalescent COVID-19. Source material: peripheral blood. V is TRBV9 and J is TRBJ1-3, with D maybe TRBD1 (5 bases). CDR3 DNA sequence: TGTGCCAGCAACTACCAGGGAGGCCCTGGAAACACCATATATTTT. Its protein is CASNYQGGPGNTIYF.